The clone carrying this T cell receptor (beta chain) turned up a few times. What it recognizes is unknown. This specimen belongs to a study of CD8+CD57+ T cells in acquired aplastic anemia. The wider study: The study obtained 10 million to 12 million reads on average for CD4+ cells from healthy donors.

The V gene lost 4 bases and the J gene lost 7 bases, with 14 bases spanning the gap. The germline gives CDR1 GTSNPN, CDR2 SVGIG (reference sequence). The CDR3 runs 13 residues. Study results and limitations: Sharing between patients and controls was observed for roughly 30 CD8+ CDR3 sequences. The CD8+ Simpson's diversity of patients and controls was not significantly different.

The study profiled TCR beta VDJ and CDR3 using genomic DNA as template. Using its own MiXCR run on the reads, TCRdb lists one record per CDR3 protein. The table includes about 220,000 distinct CDR3 sequences, roughly 33% detected once. This clonotype originated in a human donor in good health, serving as a control. Sequenced: sorted CD4+, CD8+, or CD8+CD57+ T cells (not recorded which) from PBMCs. The rearrangement links TRBV30 to TRBJ1-5; tentative D call: TRBD1 (5 bases). CDR3 region: CAWTYSEGQPQHF. The CDR3 nucleotides read TGTGCCTGGACATATAGCGAGGGGCAGCCCCAGCATTTT.